These 20 T cell receptor beta chains share one sample of origin, sequenced in a study of beta chain features in type 1 diabetes. Expressed TCRB transcripts were sequenced because the isolated RNA had all been reverse transcribed beforehand. Using immunoSEQ multiplex PCR, the repertoire was profiled, and TCRdb retains in-frame clones only, with some absent. The sample lists roughly 170,000 clones, about 13% occurring once. The source material was central memory CD4+ T cells from blood. These receptors were collected from a woman aged 18-29 years in good health.

This clone was observed many times. The chain couples TRBV6-6 to TRBJ2-1; 7 nucleotides align to TRBD2. V lost 4 bases, J lost 3 bases, and 0 bases stayed unmatched. Germline V gene data show CDR1 as MNHNY and CDR2 as SVGAGI (reference sequence). The CDR3 extends over 13 amino acids. The CDR3 loop is CASSWGGYNEQFF. CDR3 DNA: TGTGCCAGCAGTTGGGGGGGCTACAATGAGCAGTTCTTC.

This chain links TRBV2 with TRBJ1-1, with TRBD1 matching over 8 bases. The trim removed 3 bases at V and 5 bases at J, leaving 5 bases unmatched. This CDR3 comprises 14 residues. Per the germline V gene, CDR1 is SNHLY and CDR2 is FYNNEI. In nucleotides, the CDR3 is TGTGCCAGCAGTGAGACAGGGGTTCGGACTGAAGCTTTCTTT. Translated, it gives CASSETGVRTEAFF.

CDR3: CASSLGLAGPGETQYF. CDR3 sequence (DNA): TGTGCCAGCAGCTTGGGACTAGCGGGGCCCGGGGAGACCCAGTACTTC. This sequence joins TRBV7-2 and TRBJ2-5; 13 nucleotides agree with TRBD2. Germline V CDR1 and CDR2: SGHTA, FQGNSA. The CDR3 is 16 amino acids. V lost 3 bases, J lost 5 bases, and 6 bases stayed unmatched.

The rearrangement links TRBV5-1 to TRBJ2-7, with D possibly being TRBD1 (7 bases). The germline CDR1 and CDR2 sequences are SGHRS and YFSETQ. Trimming took 0 bases from V and 7 from J, leaving 20 bases between them. The CDR3 covers 16 residues. The DNA of the CDR3 is TGCGCCAGCAGCTTGGGGAATAACAGGGGACTGGGAGAGCAGTACTTC. Translation: CASSLGNNRGLGEQYF.

In this sample, this clone turned up a few times. The J gene is TRBJ1-1, the V gene TRBV5-4, with TRBD1 identical over 8 bases. The CDR3 loop spans 13 amino acids. V was pared by 3 bases and J by 4 bases, with 2 bases of the junction left unmatched. Germline CDR1 reads SGHNT; CDR2 reads YYREEE (reference sequence). The CDR3 loop reads CASSSTGGTEAFF. As DNA, the CDR3 is TGTGCCAGCAGCTCTACAGGGGGCACTGAAGCTTTCTTT. Drawing the rest from reference TRBV5-4 and TRBJ1-1, the complete variable domain is ETGVTQSPTHLIKTRGQQVTLRCSSQSGHNTVSWYQQALGQGPQFIFQYYREEENGRGNFPPRFSGLQFPNYSSELNVNALELDDSALYLCASSSTGGTEAFFGQGTRLTVV.

The V call is TRBV11-2, the J call TRBJ2-5; D remains unclear. In germline, CDR1 is SGHAT, CDR2 FQNNGV. Between the trimmed V and J ends, which lost 5 bases and 5 bases, there was a span of 15 bases. The CDR3 spans 14 residues. CDR3 sequence (DNA): TGTGCCAGCAGCCCGCCCATGGGCTTGGAGACCCAGTACTTC. It encodes CASSPPMGLETQYF.

Only a few counts were recorded for this clone. The V and J genes are TRBV30 and TRBJ2-5; 8 bases map to TRBD2. The end of the DNA fits TRBJ2-7 better, so the J call may be wrong. The CDR3 totals 14 residues. Germline values: CDR1 GTSNPN, CDR2 SVGIG (reference sequence). CDR3 amino acids: CAWSGGLVGYEQYF. CDR3 DNA sequence: TGTGCCTGGAGCGGGGGACTAGTCGGCTACGAGCAGTACTTC.

The chain carries TRBV28 and TRBJ2-7; 9 bases are a match to TRBD1. The germline V gene has CDR1 MDHEN and CDR2 SYDVKM. Losses at the gene ends were 10 bases for V and 1 base for J; bases not matched to a gene: 11. The CDR3 sequence is 15 residues long. The CDR3: CATRIGGTGSYEQYF. The CDR3 DNA is TGTGCCACCCGGATAGGAGGGACAGGGTCCTACGAGCAGTACTTC.

This clone was counted a few times. The chain has TRBV29-1 and TRBJ1-1; the match to TRBD1 covers 11 bases. The CDR3 has 14 amino acids. Trimming removed 7 bases from V and 1 base from J; junction bases left unmatched: 5. Germline assignment: CDR1 SQVTM and CDR2 ANQGSEA. This chain's CDR3 is CSAGQGAWNTEAFF. CDR3 DNA: TGCAGCGCTGGACAGGGGGCTTGGAACACTGAAGCTTTCTTT.

The V and J genes are TRBV5-1 and TRBJ1-2; 8 nucleotides line up with TRBD1. V was clipped by 0 bases and J by 2 bases; unmatched bases: 3. The CDR3 spans 15 residues. Germline CDR1 and CDR2: SGHRS and YFSETQ. In DNA form, the CDR3 reads TGCGCCAGCAGCTTGGTAGGGACAGGAAACTATGGCTACACCTTC. Amino acid sequence: CASSLVGTGNYGYTF.

The chain recombines TRBV5-1 with TRBJ1-5, with 8 bases lining up with TRBD1. Germline V gives CDR1 SGHRS, CDR2 YFSETQ. The CDR3 is 16 amino acids. V shed 2 bases and J 0 bases; nucleotides not matched to a gene: 4. This chain's CDR3 is CASSLDGTGSNQPQHF. The CDR3 nucleotides are TGCGCCAGCAGCTTAGACGGGACAGGTAGCAATCAGCCCCAGCATTTT. Full variable domain (remainder filled in from reference TRBV5-1 and TRBJ1-5): KAGVTQTPRYLIKTRGQQVTLSCSPISGHRSVSWYQQTPGQGLQFLFEYFSETQRNKGNFPGRFSGRQFSNSRSEMNVSTLELGDSALYLCASSLDGTGSNQPQHFGDGTRLSIL.

The sample holds a few counts of this clone. This chain joins TRBV5-1 and TRBJ2-1; 11 bases are a match to TRBD1. The V gene's germline CDR1 is SGHRS and CDR2 YFSETQ. Trimming took 1 base from V and 7 from J; bases not matched to a gene: 7. This CDR3 is 16 amino acids long. Here the CDR3 DNA reads TGCGCCAGCAGCTTGTTGGGACAGGGGGAAACGAATGAGCAGTTCTTC. This codes for CASSLLGQGETNEQFF.

This clone appeared a few times. This rearrangement joins TRBV5-4 to TRBJ2-3; D perhaps matches TRBD2 (5 bases). Deletions cut 6 bases from V and 1 base from J, with 15 bases between. Germline V gene lookup returns CDR1 SGHNT and CDR2 YYREEE (reference sequence). This CDR3 spans 15 amino acids. This CDR3 is CASTHRGVGTDTQYF. CDR3 in DNA: TGTGCCAGCACCCACCGGGGTGTAGGCACAGATACGCAGTATTTT.

There are a few counts of this clone. The V gene is TRBV29-1, the J gene TRBJ2-2; 15 nucleotides agree with TRBD2. The CDR3 is 15 amino acids. The V gene end was trimmed by 4 bases and the J gene end by 7 bases; junction bases not matched to a gene: 4. Germline lookup yields CDR1 SQVTM and CDR2 ANQGSEA. Written as DNA, the CDR3 is TGCAGCGTTGGGGGACTAGCGGGAGGTATCGGGGAGCTGTTTTTT. Translating gives CSVGGLAGGIGELFF.

The chain is built from TRBV28 and TRBJ1-2; D remains unclear. V was trimmed by 8 bases and J by 0 bases, leaving 7 bases between them. CDR1 and CDR2 (germline): MDHEN, SYDVKM. The CDR3 contains 12 residues. The CDR3 DNA is TGTGCCAGCGGAGGTCCTAACTATGGCTACACCTTC. This sequence encodes CASGGPNYGYTF.

The J gene is TRBJ1-1, the V gene TRBV5-1; 7 bases match TRBD1. This CDR3 has 14 amino acids. V shed 3 bases, J shed 2 bases, and the junction held 4 bases outside the gene matches. Germline loops: CDR1 SGHRS, CDR2 YFSETQ. The CDR3 bases are TGCGCCAGCAGCTCCGGGACAGCCAACACTGAAGCTTTCTTT. Encoded protein: CASSSGTANTEAFF.

The chain recombines TRBV28 with TRBJ1-5, with 10 bases aligning to TRBD1. The CDR3 extends over 15 amino acids. The germline gives CDR1 MDHEN, CDR2 SYDVKM. The ends lost 6 bases at V and 7 bases at J; junction bases unmatched: 9. The CDR3 DNA reads TGTGCCAGCAGATCGACAGGGGGCTTAGGACAGCCCCAGCATTTT. Residues: CASRSTGGLGQPQHF.

This clone was found many times. The rearrangement joins TRBV11-1 to TRBJ2-7; tentative D call: TRBD1 (6 bases). Trimming cost V 3 bases and J 2 bases, with 11 bases left between them. CDR1 SGHAT and CDR2 FQDESV come from the germline V gene (reference sequence). There are 14 residues in the CDR3. This CDR3 reads CASSFYGQTYEQYF. In DNA form, the CDR3 reads TGTGCCAGCAGCTTTTACGGACAGACCTACGAGCAGTACTTC.

This clone was seen only a few times. The chain carries TRBV6-5 and TRBJ2-7; perhaps TRBD1 as D (5 bases). Trimming shortened V by 8 bases and J by 6 bases, and 23 bases separated the two germline ends. The CDR3 totals 15 residues. CDR1 and CDR2 (germline): MNHEY, SVGAGI. Here the CDR3 reads CASVARWKSGFEQYF. CDR3 in DNA: TGTGCCAGCGTGGCGAGGTGGAAATCAGGGTTCGAGCAGTACTTC.

The table lists this clone with a few counts. V gene TRBV6-6 combines with J gene TRBJ2-3, with a possible D match to TRBD2 (6 bases). V lost 5 bases, J lost 4 bases, and 10 bases lay in between. The V gene's germline CDR1 is MNHNY and CDR2 SVGAGI (reference sequence). The CDR3 extends over 13 amino acids. The CDR3, as DNA: TGTGCCAGCAGTGGGACTTCGCCAGATACGCAGTATTTT. Translating gives CASSGTSPDTQYF.